This entry lists 23 T cell receptor beta chains sequenced from one sample in a study of cytomegalovirus exposure and HLA in healthy donors. 60 Vbeta and 13 Jbeta primers were used in PCR. Data came from immunoSEQ multiplex PCR; TCRdb stores just in-frame clones and leaves some out. The sample includes under 250,000 clones, roughly 84% of them seen just once. Sequences were obtained from PBMCs. The receptors derive from a boy younger than 10 in good health and CMV-seronegative.

The rearrangement links TRBV6-1 to TRBJ2-7, with 9 bases aligning to TRBD1. The CDR3 totals 13 residues. The junction had 5 bases not matched to a gene; V was cut back by 7 bases and J by 4 bases. Germline loops: CDR1 MNHNS, CDR2 SASEGT. The CDR3 DNA follows: TGTGCCAGCACCCTGACAGGGGGTTACGAGCAGTACTTC. This encodes CASTLTGGYEQYF.

This clone was seen a single time. This chain uses TRBV2 with TRBJ2-7; unclear D gene. Per germline, CDR1 SNHLY and CDR2 FYNNEI. V lost 3 bases and J lost 0, with 6 bases in between. CDR3 length: 13 residues. The CDR3 sequence is CASSDGFSYEQYF. The CDR3 bases are TGTGCCAGCAGTGATGGCTTCTCCTACGAGCAGTACTTC.

The chain recombines TRBV6-1 with TRBJ2-6; D is ambiguous. The V end lost 6 bases, the J end lost 0 bases, and 9 bases lay between the germline ends. Germline V gene sequence: CDR1 MNHNS, CDR2 SASEGT. There are 15 residues in the CDR3. CDR3 sequence: CASSIQNSGANVLTF. The CDR3 DNA reads as TGTGCCAGCAGCATCCAGAACTCTGGGGCCAACGTCCTGACTTTC.

This chain connects TRBV10-3 to TRBJ2-7; possible D gene TRBD2, 5 bases. CDR3 size: 14 residues. Trimming left V 3 bases short and J 3 bases short, with 12 bases between. Germline lookup yields CDR1 ENHRY and CDR2 SYGVKD. For the CDR3, the DNA is TGTGCCATCAGTGACTTGGCCGCGGGCTACGAGCAGTACTTC. This codes for CAISDLAAGYEQYF.

This chain uses TRBV4-1 with TRBJ1-5, with a weak D call TRBD1 (5 bases). V lost 3 bases and J lost 3, with 9 bases in between. Germline V gene lookup returns CDR1 MGHRA and CDR2 YSYEKL. This CDR3 has 14 residues. The CDR3 region has the DNA TGCGCCAGCAGCCAGGGGCAGACCAATCAGCCCCAGCATTTT. This encodes CASSQGQTNQPQHF.

V gene TRBV5-6 combines with J gene TRBJ1-1, with D possibly being TRBD1 (6 bases). The V end was cut by 0 bases, the J end by 1 base, with 16 bases between. Per germline, CDR1 SGHDT and CDR2 YYEEEE. This CDR3 comprises 17 residues. The CDR3 loop is CASSLGVLGQTNTEAFF. CDR3 in DNA: TGTGCCAGCAGCTTGGGGGTGTTAGGACAGACGAACACTGAAGCTTTCTTT.

This sequence joins TRBV5-4 and TRBJ1-2, with 9 nucleotides matching TRBD1. With 4 bases clipped from V and 2 bases from J, the junction kept 6 bases outside the gene matches. Germline CDR1 SGHNT, CDR2 YYREEE (reference sequence). This CDR3 has 15 residues. CDR3 amino acids: CASSPGQGRNYGYTF. The CDR3 DNA is TGTGCCAGCAGCCCTGGACAGGGGAGGAACTATGGCTACACCTTC.

V and J are TRBV11-2 and TRBJ1-1; 8 nucleotides line up with TRBD1. V lost 3 bases to trimming and J lost 1 base; unmatched junction nucleotides: 4. The CDR3 runs 15 residues. Germline values: CDR1 SGHAT, CDR2 FQNNGV. For the CDR3, the DNA is TGTGCCAGCAGCTTCGGGACAGGACCGAACACTGAAGCTTTCTTT. Its protein product is CASSFGTGPNTEAFF.

This clone came up a few times. The gene calls are TRBV5-6 and TRBJ2-5, with a possible D match to TRBD2 (5 bases). With 0 bases removed from V and 5 bases from J, the gap between germline ends came to 8 bases. The CDR3 runs 13 residues. Germline values: CDR1 SGHDT, CDR2 YYEEEE. The CDR3 reads CASSLGREETQYF. The DNA of the CDR3 is TGTGCCAGCAGCTTGGGAAGGGAGGAGACCCAGTACTTC.

The rearrangement links TRBV21-1 to TRBJ1-5. TRBV21-1 is marked as a pseudogene. The CDR3 totals 16 residues. CDR3 sequence: CASSKSAFYSNQPQHF. CDR3 DNA: TGTGCCAGCAGCAAAAGCGCCTTCTATAGCAATCAGCCCCAGCATTTT.

The V and J genes are TRBV25-1 and TRBJ1-6; no clear D gene. The CDR3 is made up of 17 amino acids. CDR1 is MGHDK, CDR2 SYGVNS, per germline. V was clipped by 0 bases and J by 10 bases, with 19 bases between them. Here the CDR3 DNA reads TGTGCCAGCAGTGAATATAAGGCTCCGACGGGAGGATCACCCCTCCACTTT. Its protein is CASSEYKAPTGGSPLHF.

The rearrangement joins TRBV7-6 to TRBJ2-7; 8 bases are shared with TRBD2. Germline assignment: CDR1 SGHVS and CDR2 FNYEAQ. The CDR3 is 16 amino acids. Trimming cost V 2 bases and J 0 bases; bases outside gene matches: 6. The CDR3 protein is CASSLYGGRTSYEQYF. CDR3 DNA sequence: TGTGCCAGCAGCTTATATGGCGGGAGGACCTCCTACGAGCAGTACTTC.

V is TRBV5-1 and J is TRBJ2-5; 12 nucleotides line up with TRBD2. Germline V gene sequence: CDR1 SGHRS, CDR2 YFSETQ. The CDR3 has 16 amino acids. The V segment lost 0 bases and the J segment 4 bases; nucleotides outside the gene matches: 4. CDR3 DNA sequence: TGCGCCAGCAGCTTGGTTCCGACTAGCGGGAGAGAGACCCAGTACTTC. This sequence encodes CASSLVPTSGRETQYF.

The chain combines TRBV27 with TRBJ2-7; TRBD1 might be the D (5 bases). Germline CDR1 and CDR2: MNHEY and SMNVEV (reference sequence). V lost 2 bases and J 1 base, leaving 12 bases between the germline ends. CDR3 length: 15 amino acids. CDR3 in amino acids: CASSLARARSYEQYF. The CDR3 DNA reads TGTGCCAGCAGTTTAGCCAGGGCCAGGTCCTACGAGCAGTACTTC.

The rearrangement links TRBV5-6 to TRBJ2-3, with TRBD2 matching 7 bases. Germline lookup yields CDR1 SGHDT and CDR2 YYEEEE. The CDR3 is made up of 16 amino acids. V lost 4 bases to trimming and J lost 5 bases; unmatched junction nucleotides: 13. The CDR3 reads CASSPRRGGAVDTQYF. The CDR3 bases are TGTGCCAGCAGCCCCAGACGCGGGGGAGCGGTAGATACGCAGTATTTT.

The chain recombines TRBV29-1 with TRBJ2-5, with 9 nucleotides matching TRBD2. The CDR3 consists of 14 residues. J lost 2 bases, V lost 7 bases, and 8 bases had no gene match. Germline assignment: CDR1 SQVTM and CDR2 ANQGSEA. The CDR3 coding sequence is TGCAGCGCCAACCCGACTAGCGGTCAAGAGACCCAGTACTTC. It is translated as CSANPTSGQETQYF. Looking up the rest from reference TRBV29-1 and TRBJ2-5 gives the full variable domain: SAVISQKPSRDICQRGTSLTIQCQVDSQVTMMFWYRQQPGQSLTLIATANQGSEATYESGFVIDKFPISRPNLTFSTLTVSNMSPEDSSIYLCSANPTSGQETQYFGPGTRLLVL.

V and J are TRBV9 and TRBJ2-7; maybe TRBD2 (5 bases). CDR1 is SGDLS, CDR2 YYNGEE, per germline. The V end was cut by 0 bases, the J end by 3 bases, with 10 bases between. CDR3 length equals 14 residues. CDR3 amino acids: CASSVGTPSYEQYF. The CDR3 region has the DNA TGTGCCAGCAGCGTAGGGACTCCCAGCTACGAGCAGTACTTC.

CDR3 in amino acids: CASQFSGGAEAFF. The DNA of the CDR3 is TGTGCCAGCCAGTTCTCCGGGGGAGCTGAAGCTTTCTTT. This rearrangement joins TRBV27 to TRBJ1-1; maybe TRBD1 (5 bases). The germline CDR1 and CDR2 sequences are MNHEY and SMNVEV (reference sequence). V lost 8 bases and J lost 6, with 16 bases in between. CDR3 size: 13 residues.

V and J are TRBV7-6 and TRBJ2-7; TRBD2 agrees at 13 bases. This CDR3 comprises 14 residues. Germline V gene lookup returns CDR1 SGHVS and CDR2 FNYEAQ. Trimming took 5 bases from V and 7 from J; bases not matched to a gene: 5. The CDR3 reads CASSRGLAGDEQYF. The CDR3 DNA reads as TGTGCCAGCAGCCGAGGACTAGCGGGAGATGAGCAGTACTTC.

The rearrangement uses TRBV28 and TRBJ2-7; TRBD1 might be the D (5 bases). V lost 3 bases and J 3 bases, leaving 15 bases between the germline ends. Looked up from germline, CDR1 is MDHEN and CDR2 is SYDVKM. The CDR3 is 15 residues long. CDR3 protein: CASSFVDSSLYEQYF. The CDR3 DNA reads as TGTGCCAGCAGTTTCGTTGACAGTTCACTCTACGAGCAGTACTTC.

V is TRBV5-6 and J is TRBJ2-7; 10 nucleotides line up with TRBD1. The CDR3 length is 15 residues. V was pared by 0 bases and J by 3 bases, with 3 bases of the junction left unmatched. Per the germline V gene, CDR1 is SGHDT and CDR2 is YYEEEE. CDR3 sequence (DNA): TGTGCCAGCAGCTTGGGACAGGGGGCATACTACGAGCAGTACTTC. Protein product: CASSLGQGAYYEQYF.

This chain joins TRBV6-4 and TRBJ2-3; TRBD2 might be the D (6 bases). CDR3 length: 14 residues. V lost 4 bases and J lost 1, with 9 bases in between. Germline CDR1 MRHNA, CDR2 SNTAGT. DNA of the CDR3: TGTGCCAGCAGTGCGGGCGGGGGCACAGATACGCAGTATTTT. Protein product: CASSAGGGTDTQYF.

This clone was detected once. The J gene is TRBJ2-1, the V gene TRBV30, with TRBD2 matching 14 bases. The CDR3 is 15 amino acids. Trimming at V came to 4 bases and at J to 7 bases, leaving 6 bases not matched to a gene. Germline V gene lookup returns CDR1 GTSNPN and CDR2 SVGIG (reference sequence). This CDR3 reads CAWTGLAGGMNEQFF. For the CDR3, the DNA is TGTGCCTGGACCGGACTAGCGGGAGGTATGAATGAGCAGTTCTTC.